These 4 T cell receptor beta chains came from one sample sequenced in a study of cytomegalovirus exposure and HLA in healthy donors (dated by TCRdb to about 2017). Preparation of the library involved the immunoSEQ multiplex PCR assay. For the multiplex PCR, a mixture combining 60 forward primers for TCR Vbeta segments and 13 reverse primers for TCR Jbeta segments was used. TCRdb's version of the immuneACCESS table is confined to in-frame rearrangements and falls short of the full clone set. An unresolved V gene accounts for under half of the shortfall where checked; the remainder is of unknown origin. The sample data list roughly 120,000 clones, and about 61% of these were observed just once. Jointly, the top ten make up 7.5% to 9% of the sample. Sequencing was done on a sample of PBMCs. Source of these receptors: a man between 18 and 29 years old in good health and CMV-seropositive.

The rearrangement uses TRBV5-4 and TRBJ2-3; unclear D gene. The CDR3 consists of 13 residues. V lost 4 bases to trimming and J lost 5 bases, with 11 bases between them. The germline gives CDR1 SGHNT, CDR2 YYREEE (reference sequence). DNA of the CDR3: TGTGCCAGCAGCACCATTGGGCTAGATACGCAGTATTTT. This encodes CASSTIGLDTQYF.

This clone was found a few times. The rearrangement uses TRBV6-5 and TRBJ1-2, with a weak D call TRBD1 (6 bases). The ends were cut back, 6 bases at V and 8 bases at J, with 13 bases in the middle. Looked up from germline, CDR1 is MNHEY and CDR2 is SVGAGI. There are 12 residues in the CDR3. The CDR3 loop is CASSQTGGGYTF. CDR3 sequence (DNA): TGTGCCAGCAGCCAGACAGGCGGCGGCTACACCTTC.

The chain couples TRBV25-1 to TRBJ2-1, with D perhaps matching TRBD1 (6 bases). The germline gives CDR1 MGHDK, CDR2 SYGVNS. The CDR3 spans 12 residues. Trimming cost V 4 bases and J 12 bases, with 13 bases left between them. This CDR3 reads CASSGNTGRQFF. In DNA form, the CDR3 reads TGTGCCAGCAGTGGAAATACAGGGAGGCAGTTCTTC.

In its sample, this clone was seen a few times. This chain connects TRBV6-6 to TRBJ1-5; tentative D call: TRBD1 (6 bases). CDR1 MNHNY and CDR2 SVGAGI come from the germline V gene (reference sequence). The CDR3 is 16 amino acids. V was trimmed by 5 bases and J by 0 bases, leaving 14 bases between them. The CDR3 region is CASSPGEFYSNQPQHF. The CDR3 DNA sequence: TGTGCCAGCAGTCCAGGGGAATTTTATAGCAATCAGCCCCAGCATTTT.